A selection of T cell receptor beta chains follows, all from one sample in a study of T-cell reconstitution after alpha-beta-depleted transplantation in children. TCRdb re-called the PCR reads through MiXCR, storing one row per CDR3 protein. The sample yields hundreds of thousands of distinct CDR3 sequences, 10% to 13% seen once. This specimen consisted of PBMCs, obtained before TCRalphabeta/CD19-depleted stem cell transplant. All receptors come from a child aged 2 to 10 with inherited bone marrow failure, due to receive a stem cell transplant. CDR3s include the opening cysteine and the closing phenylalanine or tryptophan. D genes are given only for firm matches. Clone size is shown for a subset of rows, as once, few, many or a class of expanded clone.

j_call: TRBJ1-2
d_call: -
clone_size: few
cdr3_length: 15
v_call: TRBV6-2/TRBV6-3
cdr3_aa: CASRSVILLSSGYTF
cdr3_nt: TGTGCCAGCAGGTCAGTCATCCTTCTCTCGAGTGGCTACACCTTC

j_call: TRBJ1-2
d_call: -
clone_size: many
cdr3_length: 13
v_call: TRBV29-1
cdr3_aa: CSVRQTYTYGYTF
cdr3_nt: TGCAGCGTTAGACAGACCTACACCTATGGCTACACCTTC

j_call: TRBJ2-3
d_call: TRBD2
clone_size: -
cdr3_length: 16
v_call: TRBV28
cdr3_aa: CASRLAGGLGTDTQYF
cdr3_nt: TGTGCCAGCAGGCTAGCGGGAGGGCTGGGCACAGATACGCAGTATTTT

j_call: TRBJ1-2
d_call: TRBD1
clone_size: many
cdr3_length: 13
v_call: TRBV5-1
cdr3_aa: CASSDVTGDCYTF
cdr3_nt: TGCGCCAGCAGTGACGTGACAGGGGATTGCTACACCTTC

j_call: TRBJ2-7
d_call: -
clone_size: many
cdr3_length: 10
v_call: TRBV21-1
cdr3_aa: CASSKQGADF
cdr3_nt: TGTGCCAGCAGCAAACAGGGGGCGGATTTC

j_call: TRBJ2-5
d_call: -
clone_size: many
cdr3_length: 15
v_call: TRBV7-9
cdr3_aa: CASTVRGTDVETQYF
cdr3_nt: TGTGCCAGCACCGTTCGAGGGACGGACGTAGAGACCCAGTACTTC

j_call: TRBJ2-1
d_call: -
clone_size: many
cdr3_length: 17
v_call: TRBV7-9
cdr3_aa: CASSSPPADPLYNEQFF
cdr3_nt: TGTGCCAGCAGCTCGCCCCCAGCGGACCCCCTCTACAATGAGCAGTTCTTC

j_call: TRBJ2-1
d_call: -
clone_size: -
cdr3_length: 11
v_call: TRBV20-1
cdr3_aa: CSAPTGNEQFF
cdr3_nt: TGCAGTGCCCCGACAGGAAATGAGCAGTTCTTC

j_call: TRBJ2-1
d_call: TRBD2
clone_size: many
cdr3_length: 14
v_call: TRBV29-1
cdr3_aa: CSVGGSGTYNEQFF
cdr3_nt: TGCAGCGTTGGGGGTAGCGGGACCTACAATGAGCAGTTCTTC

j_call: TRBJ2-7
d_call: -
clone_size: many
cdr3_length: 12
v_call: TRBV2
cdr3_aa: CASVPGAYEQYF
cdr3_nt: TGTGCCAGCGTCCCAGGGGCCTACGAGCAGTACTTC

j_call: TRBJ2-7
d_call: -
clone_size: many
cdr3_length: 16
v_call: TRBV4-3
cdr3_aa: CASSQDRLTLSYEQYF
cdr3_nt: TGCGCCAGCAGCCAAGATCGTCTAACCCTCTCCTACGAGCAGTACTTC

j_call: TRBJ2-1
d_call: TRBD2
clone_size: many
cdr3_length: 14
v_call: TRBV18
cdr3_aa: CASSPGGGPNEQFF
cdr3_nt: TGTGCCAGCTCACCAGGGGGAGGGCCGAATGAGCAGTTCTTC

j_call: TRBJ2-7
d_call: -
clone_size: many
cdr3_length: 14
v_call: TRBV23-1
cdr3_aa: CASSQRLVTYEQYF
cdr3_nt: TGCGCCAGCAGTCAACGACTGGTTACCTACGAGCAGTACTTC

j_call: TRBJ2-1
d_call: -
clone_size: many
cdr3_length: 12
v_call: TRBV3-1
cdr3_aa: CASSQRWGGQFF
cdr3_nt: TGTGCCAGCAGCCAAAGGTGGGGAGGGCAGTTCTTC

j_call: TRBJ2-7
d_call: TRBD2
clone_size: few
cdr3_length: 16
v_call: TRBV4-2
cdr3_aa: CASSQGLAGGDYEQYF
cdr3_nt: TGTGCCAGCAGCCAAGGGCTAGCGGGAGGAGACTACGAGCAGTACTTC

j_call: TRBJ2-3
d_call: -
clone_size: few
cdr3_length: 16
v_call: TRBV7-8
cdr3_aa: CASSLFRVASTDTQYF
cdr3_nt: TGTGCCAGCAGCTTATTCAGGGTGGCTAGCACAGATACGCAGTATTTT

j_call: TRBJ2-1
d_call: TRBD2
clone_size: many
cdr3_length: 19
v_call: TRBV5-1
cdr3_aa: CASSLVVLAGVPSYNEQFF
cdr3_nt: TGCGCCAGCAGCTTGGTAGTACTAGCGGGAGTTCCATCCTACAATGAGCAGTTCTTC

j_call: TRBJ1-1
d_call: -
clone_size: many
cdr3_length: 14
v_call: TRBV12-3/TRBV12-4
cdr3_aa: CASSFSYRHTEAFF
cdr3_nt: TGTGCCAGCAGTTTTTCGTACAGACACACTGAAGCTTTCTTT

j_call: TRBJ1-3
d_call: -
clone_size: many
cdr3_length: 13
v_call: TRBV3-1
cdr3_aa: CASSEVGGNTIYF
cdr3_nt: TGTGCCAGCAGCGAAGTAGGAGGAAACACCATATATTTT

j_call: TRBJ1-5
d_call: -
clone_size: many
cdr3_length: 14
v_call: TRBV9
cdr3_aa: CASSGGLGNQPQHF
cdr3_nt: TGTGCCAGTTCTGGGGGCCTGGGCAATCAGCCCCAGCATTTT

j_call: TRBJ2-7
d_call: TRBD1
clone_size: many
cdr3_length: 15
v_call: TRBV4-3
cdr3_aa: CASSRRDSFTYEQYF
cdr3_nt: TGCGCCAGCAGCCGCCGGGACAGCTTCACCTACGAGCAGTACTTC

j_call: TRBJ2-1
d_call: -
clone_size: many
cdr3_length: 15
v_call: TRBV27
cdr3_aa: CASSLLAVGYNEQFF
cdr3_nt: TGTGCCAGCAGTTTACTGGCAGTCGGGTACAATGAGCAGTTCTTC

j_call: TRBJ1-1
d_call: -
clone_size: few
cdr3_length: 14
v_call: TRBV20-1
cdr3_aa: CSARGGGSDTEAFF
cdr3_nt: TGCAGTGCTAGGGGCGGGGGTTCGGACACTGAAGCTTTCTTT

j_call: TRBJ2-5
d_call: TRBD2
clone_size: few
cdr3_length: 15
v_call: TRBV20-1
cdr3_aa: CSAKVQREVEETQYF
cdr3_nt: TGCAGTGCTAAGGTCCAGCGGGAGGTTGAAGAGACCCAGTACTTC

j_call: TRBJ1-1
d_call: -
clone_size: many
cdr3_length: 15
v_call: TRBV9
cdr3_aa: CASSVGGTPNTEAFF
cdr3_nt: TGTGCCAGCAGCGTAGGAGGGACACCGAACACTGAAGCTTTCTTT

j_call: TRBJ2-7
d_call: TRBD2
clone_size: -
cdr3_length: 16
v_call: TRBV19
cdr3_aa: CASSDGLAGAYYEQYF
cdr3_nt: TGTGCCAGTAGCGACGGACTAGCGGGAGCCTACTACGAGCAGTACTTC

j_call: TRBJ2-5
d_call: TRBD2
clone_size: -
cdr3_length: 17
v_call: TRBV4-1
cdr3_aa: CASSQVLRREGQETQYF
cdr3_nt: TGCGCCAGCAGCCAAGTATTGAGGCGGGAGGGGCAAGAGACCCAGTACTTC

j_call: TRBJ2-7
d_call: -
clone_size: -
cdr3_length: 15
v_call: TRBV13
cdr3_aa: CASSSLGQSSYEQYF
cdr3_nt: TGTGCCAGCAGCTCCCTCGGACAGTCCTCCTACGAGCAGTACTTC

j_call: TRBJ2-1
d_call: -
clone_size: many
cdr3_length: 15
v_call: TRBV24-1
cdr3_aa: CATSESVPWGGEQFF
cdr3_nt: TGTGCCACCAGTGAGTCGGTTCCTTGGGGAGGTGAGCAGTTCTTC

j_call: TRBJ1-3
d_call: -
clone_size: many
cdr3_length: 16
v_call: TRBV28
cdr3_aa: CASSSDLLGSGNTIYF
cdr3_nt: TGTGCCAGCAGCTCCGACCTGCTTGGCTCTGGAAACACCATATATTTT

j_call: TRBJ1-1
d_call: TRBD1
clone_size: many
cdr3_length: 18
v_call: TRBV4-2
cdr3_aa: CASSQEDRGARRYTEAFF
cdr3_nt: TGTGCCAGCAGCCAAGAAGACAGGGGGGCACGTCGGTACACTGAAGCTTTCTTT

j_call: TRBJ2-3
d_call: -
clone_size: -
cdr3_length: 15
v_call: TRBV29-1
cdr3_aa: CSVAPRLRSTDTQYF
cdr3_nt: TGCAGCGTGGCTCCTCGACTTCGCAGCACAGATACGCAGTATTTT

j_call: TRBJ2-5
d_call: -
clone_size: few
cdr3_length: 12
v_call: TRBV24-1
cdr3_aa: CATRGVKETQYF
cdr3_nt: TGTGCCACAAGAGGGGTAAAAGAGACCCAGTACTTC

j_call: TRBJ1-1
d_call: -
clone_size: many
cdr3_length: 13
v_call: TRBV5-1
cdr3_aa: CASSFGLNTEAFF
cdr3_nt: TGCGCCAGCAGCTTTGGTCTGAACACTGAAGCTTTCTTT

j_call: TRBJ2-1
d_call: TRBD2
clone_size: -
cdr3_length: 16
v_call: TRBV20-1
cdr3_aa: CSAWTSGKTSYNEQFF
cdr3_nt: TGCAGTGCTTGGACTAGCGGGAAAACCTCCTACAATGAGCAGTTCTTC

j_call: TRBJ1-2
d_call: -
clone_size: many
cdr3_length: 14
v_call: TRBV6-1
cdr3_aa: CASTRQAAPSGYTF
cdr3_nt: TGTGCCAGCACCCGACAGGCCGCTCCTTCCGGCTACACCTTC

j_call: TRBJ2-5
d_call: -
clone_size: many
cdr3_length: 15
v_call: TRBV6-1
cdr3_aa: CASRPGRMTQETQYF
cdr3_nt: TGTGCCAGCAGGCCGGGACGGATGACCCAAGAGACCCAGTACTTC

j_call: TRBJ2-3
d_call: -
clone_size: many
cdr3_length: 12
v_call: TRBV11-2
cdr3_aa: CASSLALGTQYF
cdr3_nt: TGTGCCAGCAGCTTAGCTCTAGGAACGCAGTATTTT

j_call: TRBJ2-1
d_call: -
clone_size: -
cdr3_length: 17
v_call: TRBV12-3/TRBV12-4
cdr3_aa: CASGGNWSAEIYNEQFF
cdr3_nt: TGTGCCAGCGGGGGGAATTGGAGCGCCGAGATCTACAATGAGCAGTTCTTC

j_call: TRBJ2-1
d_call: -
clone_size: many
cdr3_length: 16
v_call: TRBV4-3
cdr3_aa: CASSQDRIAAYNEQFF
cdr3_nt: TGCGCCAGCAGCCAAGATAGGATAGCCGCATACAATGAGCAGTTCTTC

j_call: TRBJ1-5
d_call: -
clone_size: -
cdr3_length: 13
v_call: TRBV19
cdr3_aa: CASSRGFDQPQHF
cdr3_nt: TGTGCCAGTAGTAGAGGGTTTGATCAGCCCCAGCATTTT

j_call: TRBJ2-1
d_call: -
clone_size: many
cdr3_length: 13
v_call: TRBV5-6
cdr3_aa: CASSPALHNEQFF
cdr3_nt: TGTGCCAGCAGTCCGGCTCTCCACAATGAGCAGTTCTTC

j_call: TRBJ1-6
d_call: -
clone_size: few
cdr3_length: 13
v_call: TRBV20-1
cdr3_aa: CSAKPAGDSPLHF
cdr3_nt: TGCAGTGCTAAGCCTGCAGGGGATTCACCCCTCCACTTT